One and the same sample provided the 26 T cell receptor beta chains below, sequenced in a study of T cells in Graves' hyperthyroidism and ophthalmopathy. Template material for amplifying TCR beta CDR3 regions consisted of RNA transcripts. HTBI primers were used for first-round RT-PCR of the TCR CDR3. One entry per CDR3 protein results from TCRdb running MiXCR on the multiplex PCR reads. The table shows some 370,000 distinct CDR3 sequences, with over 11% occurring only once. Sequencing was performed on blood. These receptor sequences come from a man aged 45-65 years with Graves' ophthalmopathy.

This clonotype was detected only a few times. The rearrangement links TRBV6-1 to TRBJ2-7, with 9 positions matching TRBD1. With V trimmed by 6 bases and J by 4 bases, 7 bases remained unmatched. This CDR3 comprises 14 residues. Germline CDR1 MNHNS, CDR2 SASEGT. CDR3 residues: CASRPTGGRYEQYF. CDR3 nucleotide sequence: TGTGCCAGCAGGCCGACAGGGGGAAGGTACGAGCAGTACTTC.

The chain links TRBV20-1 to TRBJ2-3, with D uncertain. Germline assignment: CDR1 DFQATT and CDR2 SNEGSKA (reference sequence). The CDR3 is made up of 14 amino acids. The V end was cut by 0 bases, the J end by 4 bases, with 11 bases between. DNA of the CDR3: TGCAGTGCTAGAGATTTGTTCATGGCAGATACGCAGTATTTT. Amino acid sequence: CSARDLFMADTQYF.

The sample holds many counts of this clonotype. V is TRBV4-1 and J is TRBJ2-3; TRBD2 is a possible D gene (6 bases). V lost 10 bases to trimming and J lost 2 bases, with 16 bases between them. Germline V CDR1 and CDR2: MGHRA, YSYEKL. The length of the CDR3 is 14 residues. The CDR3 DNA sequence: TGCGCCACTCGCGCGGGACTTAACACAGATACGCAGTATTTT. Its protein is CATRAGLNTDTQYF.

Ten or more counts support this clonotype. The chain employs TRBV12-3 or TRBV12-4 and TRBJ1-2; D gene unclear. With 5 bases removed from V and 6 bases from J, the gap between germline ends came to 19 bases. This CDR3 contains 15 residues. CDR3 nucleotide sequence: TGTGCCAGCAGTCTCCGGACGGCTTTAGGAGATGGCTACACCTTC. Its translation is CASSLRTALGDGYTF.

This clonotype was counted many times. This sequence joins TRBV11-2 and TRBJ2-3; 16 positions match TRBD2. The CDR3 is 17 amino acids. Germline CDR1 is SGHAT and CDR2 is FQNNGV. Trimming removed 6 bases from V and 3 bases from J; junction bases left unmatched: 6. This chain's CDR3 is CASRGLAGGPPTDTQYF. CDR3 sequence (DNA): TGTGCCAGCAGGGGACTAGCGGGAGGGCCCCCAACAGATACGCAGTATTTT.

This chain uses TRBV20-1 with TRBJ1-2, with D hard to call. This CDR3 has 12 amino acids. Trimming removed 0 bases at V and 7 bases at J, with 9 bases between. The V gene's germline CDR1 is DFQATT and CDR2 SNEGSKA (reference sequence). CDR3 sequence reads: CSARDSGGGYTF. CDR3 nucleotide sequence: TGCAGTGCTAGAGATAGTGGCGGTGGCTACACCTTC.

There are many counts of this clonotype. The J gene is TRBJ2-2, the V gene TRBV18; 7 bases are shared with TRBD1. This CDR3 region has 15 residues. The V segment lost 6 bases and the J segment 4 bases; nucleotides outside the gene matches: 8. CDR1 and CDR2 from the germline V gene are KGHSH and LQKENI. The CDR3, as DNA: TGTGCCAGCTCGTCCGGGACAGCTGGCACCGGGGAGCTGTTTTTT. Translation gives CASSSGTAGTGELFF.

This clonotype occurred a few times. The rearrangement links TRBV12-5 to TRBJ2-1; maybe TRBD2 (5 bases). Trimming pared 6 bases from V and 0 bases from J, leaving 12 bases between. CDR1 LGHNT and CDR2 FRNRAP come from the germline V gene. This CDR3 comprises 15 residues. The DNA of the CDR3 is TGTGCTAGTGGCCATACGGGAACCTCCTACAATGAGCAGTTCTTC. It yields the protein CASGHTGTSYNEQFF. Drawing the rest from reference TRBV12-5 and TRBJ2-1, the complete variable domain is DARVTQTPRHKVTEMGQEVTMRCQPILGHNTVFWYRQTMMQGLELLAYFRNRAPLDDSGMPKDRFSAEMPDATLATLKIQPSEPRDSAVYFCASGHTGTSYNEQFFGPGTRLTVL.

The J gene is TRBJ2-7, the V gene TRBV2, with D possibly called TRBD1 or TRBD2 (5 bases each). Looked up from germline, CDR1 is SNHLY and CDR2 is FYNNEI. CDR3 length: 12 amino acids. The V gene lost 6 bases and the J gene lost 4 bases, with 10 bases spanning the gap. CDR3 sequence: CASRLDSYEQYF. The CDR3 nucleotides read TGTGCCAGCAGACTAGACAGTTACGAGCAGTACTTC.

The V gene is TRBV20-1, the J gene TRBJ2-1, with a possible D match to TRBD1 (5 bases). V lost 0 bases, J lost 8 bases, and 11 bases lay in between. The CDR3 extends over 13 amino acids. The V gene's germline CDR1 is DFQATT and CDR2 SNEGSKA (reference sequence). The CDR3 protein is CSARDKGFDEQFF. Here the CDR3 DNA reads TGCAGTGCTAGAGATAAGGGGTTCGATGAGCAGTTCTTC.

This clonotype was counted at least ten times. The CDR3 loop is CSAERSGTGGTPLHF. The CDR3 coding sequence is TGCAGTGCCGAACGTTCCGGGACAGGTGGAACACCCCTCCACTTT. J is TRBJ1-6 and V is TRBV20-1; 8 bases match TRBD1. V trimming: 6 bases; J trimming: 11 bases; junction bases outside the gene matches: 15. CDR1 is DFQATT and CDR2 is SNEGSKA in the germline V gene (reference sequence). The CDR3 spans 15 residues.

V and J are TRBV7-9 and TRBJ2-1; 9 bases match TRBD2. Germline assignment: CDR1 SEHNR and CDR2 FQNEAQ (reference sequence). With V trimmed by 5 bases and J by 8 bases, 7 bases remained unmatched. This CDR3 region has 14 residues. CDR3 coding DNA: TGTGCCAGCAGCCCTTCCCGGACTAGCGATGAGCAGTTCTTC. Protein sequence: CASSPSRTSDEQFF.

V is TRBV24-1 and J is TRBJ1-5; D remains unclear. V was clipped by 3 bases and J by 2 bases, with 4 bases between them. This CDR3 contains 13 residues. Germline V gives CDR1 KGHDR, CDR2 SFDVKD. The CDR3 region has the DNA TGTGCCACCAGTGATGTGGGCAATCAGCCCCAGCATTTT. Its translation: CATSDVGNQPQHF.

This clonotype was seen ten or more times. This sequence joins TRBV12-3 or TRBV12-4 and TRBJ2-1; TRBD2 is a possible D gene (6 bases). V gave up 6 bases and J gave up 2 bases, with 14 bases separating them. This CDR3 comprises 15 residues. Written as DNA, the CDR3 is TGTGCCAGCAGCCCACCGGGACTCACCTACAATGAGCAGTTCTTC. Amino acids: CASSPPGLTYNEQFF.

This chain connects TRBV29-1 to TRBJ1-2, with D possibly being TRBD1 (6 bases). V gave up 4 bases and J gave up 4 bases, with 13 bases separating them. The CDR3 loop spans 13 amino acids. Per the germline V gene, CDR1 is SQVTM and CDR2 is ANQGSEA. CDR3: CSVGATGLYGYTF. CDR3 bases: TGCAGCGTTGGCGCTACAGGGCTCTATGGCTACACCTTC. The variable domain in full, with the rest retrieved from reference TRBV29-1 and TRBJ1-2, is SAVISQKPSRDICQRGTSLTIQCQVDSQVTMMFWYRQQPGQSLTLIATANQGSEATYESGFVIDKFPISRPNLTFSTLTVSNMSPEDSSIYLCSVGATGLYGYTFGSGTRLTVV.

This clonotype came up many times. The chain links TRBV28 to TRBJ2-2; 8 nucleotides agree with TRBD1. The CDR3 is made up of 14 amino acids. V shed 6 bases and J 5 bases; nucleotides not matched to a gene: 5. Germline assignment: CDR1 MDHEN and CDR2 SYDVKM. The CDR3 DNA sequence: TGTGCCAGCAGCGCAGGGGGCCTGACCGGGGAGCTGTTTTTT. Translated, it gives CASSAGGLTGELFF. Using reference TRBV28 and TRBJ2-2 for the parts outside the CDR3, the full variable domain is DVKVTQSSRYLVKRTGEKVFLECVQDMDHENMFWYRQDPGLGLRLIYFSYDVKMKEKGDIPEGYSVSREKKERFSLILESASTNQTSMYLCASSAGGLTGELFFGEGSRLTVL.

This clonotype was counted between two and nine times. At one end, the junction sequence differs from germline, possibly due to a read error. The chain links TRBV7-2 to TRBJ1-1, with TRBD1 matching over 8 bases. The CDR3 is 14 amino acids. Germline V gives CDR1 SGHTA, CDR2 FQGNSA. The CDR3 loop reads CASGDRGQNTEASF. Here the CDR3 DNA reads TGTGCCAGCGGCGACAGGGGACAGAACACTGAAGCTTCCTTT.

This clonotype was counted at least ten times. The V call is TRBV20-1, the J call TRBJ1-5; tentatively, D is TRBD1 (6 bases). Trimming left V 7 bases short and J 3 bases short, with 13 bases between. Germline V gives CDR1 DFQATT, CDR2 SNEGSKA (reference sequence). The CDR3 sequence is 13 residues long. The CDR3 region is CSVNRAPNQPQHF. The DNA of the CDR3 is TGCAGTGTAAACAGGGCTCCCAATCAGCCCCAGCATTTT.

V is TRBV6-2 or TRBV6-3 and J is TRBJ2-1; 13 bases match TRBD2. Germline assignment: CDR1 MNHEY and CDR2 SVGEGT. V lost 1 base, J lost 10 bases, and 4 bases stayed unmatched. The CDR3 consists of 15 residues. The DNA for the CDR3 is TGTGCCAGCAGTTACTTTGGACTAGCGGGAGTAGAGCAGTTCTTC. Residues: CASSYFGLAGVEQFF.

This clonotype came up many times. The chain carries TRBV5-4 and TRBJ2-1; 8 bases line up with TRBD2. Trimming at V came to 4 bases and at J to 8 bases, leaving 11 bases not matched to a gene. The CDR3 runs 15 residues. Germline CDR1 reads SGHNT; CDR2 reads YYREEE (reference sequence). For the CDR3, the DNA is TGTGCCAGCAGCACCGGGACTAGTCTTTTGGATGAGCAGTTCTTC. This codes for CASSTGTSLLDEQFF.

This clonotype was observed many times. Here the CDR3 reads CSARDLGQETQYF. The DNA for the CDR3 is TGCAGTGCTAGAGATTTGGGGCAAGAGACCCAGTACTTC. The chain is built from TRBV20-1 and TRBJ2-5; D not resolved. CDR1 is DFQATT, CDR2 SNEGSKA, per germline (reference sequence). The CDR3 extends over 13 amino acids. The V end lost 0 bases, the J end lost 2 bases, and 7 bases lay between the germline ends.

This clonotype was recorded many times. This chain links TRBV2 with TRBJ2-1, with TRBD1 matching over 7 bases. This CDR3 spans 15 amino acids. V trimming: 1 base; J trimming: 7 bases; junction bases outside the gene matches: 7. Germline V gene sequence: CDR1 SNHLY, CDR2 FYNNEI. CDR3 sequence: CASSEGGGAKNEQFF. CDR3 nucleotides: TGTGCCAGCAGTGAAGGAGGGGGCGCGAAGAATGAGCAGTTCTTC.

This clonotype was picked up many times. The chain carries TRBV2 and TRBJ2-7, with TRBD2 identical over 12 bases. CDR1 SNHLY and CDR2 FYNNEI come from the germline V gene. The CDR3 length is 14 residues. The trim removed 6 bases at V and 5 bases at J, leaving 5 bases unmatched. As DNA, the CDR3 is TGTGCCAGCAGCAGACTAGCGGGAGCGAACGAGCAGTACTTC. The encoded protein is CASSRLAGANEQYF.

This clonotype was seen just once. A much larger clone is a single base away; this may be a read error. The chain links TRBV12-3 or TRBV12-4 to TRBJ1-1, with 12 bases fitting TRBD1. CDR3 size: 15 residues. DNA for the CDR3: TGTGCCAGCAGTCCCCGGGACAGGGGGCTTTTTGAAGTTTTCTTT. Residues: CASSPRDRGLFEVFF.

This clonotype appeared many times. The chain joins TRBV2 to TRBJ2-3; 10 nucleotides agree with TRBD2. The CDR3 sequence is 16 residues long. Germline V gives CDR1 SNHLY, CDR2 FYNNEI. With 1 base clipped from V and 6 bases from J, the junction kept 7 bases outside the gene matches. The CDR3 bases are TGTGCCAGCAGTGAAGAAACAGCGGGAGGGATGGATACGCAGTATTTT. Its protein product is CASSEETAGGMDTQYF.

Points on this clonotype: At one end, the junction sequence differs from germline, possibly due to a read error. The J gene is TRBJ1-1, the V gene TRBV25-1, with D unresolved. The CDR3 is made up of 16 amino acids. The germline V gene has CDR1 MGHDK and CDR2 SYGVNS. CDR3 residues: CASSESGPALATEAFF. The CDR3 DNA follows: TGTGCCAGCAGTGAATCCGGCCCCGCCTTGGCCACTGAAGCCTTCTTT.